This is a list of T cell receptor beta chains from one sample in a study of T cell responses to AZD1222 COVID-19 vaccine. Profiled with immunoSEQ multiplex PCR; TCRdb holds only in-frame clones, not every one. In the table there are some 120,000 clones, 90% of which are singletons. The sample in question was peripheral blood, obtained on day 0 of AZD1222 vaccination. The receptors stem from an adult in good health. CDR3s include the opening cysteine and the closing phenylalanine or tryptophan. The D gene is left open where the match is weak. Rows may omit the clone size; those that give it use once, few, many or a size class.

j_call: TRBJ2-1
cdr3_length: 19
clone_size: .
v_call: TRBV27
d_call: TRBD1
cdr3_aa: CASSLWAEGGPGLDNEQFF
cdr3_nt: TGTGCCAGCAGTTTATGGGCAGAAGGGGGCCCAGGTCTGGACAATGAGCAGTTCTTC

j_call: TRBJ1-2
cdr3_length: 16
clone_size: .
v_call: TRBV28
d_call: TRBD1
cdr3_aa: CASSIPPGQGGYGYTF
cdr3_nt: TGTGCCAGCAGTATCCCTCCGGGACAGGGTGGTTATGGCTACACCTTC

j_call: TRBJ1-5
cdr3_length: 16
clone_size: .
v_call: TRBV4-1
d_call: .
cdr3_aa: CASSQGPRTGNQPQHF
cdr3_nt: TGCGCCAGCAGCCAAGGCCCCCGGACGGGCAATCAGCCCCAGCATTTT

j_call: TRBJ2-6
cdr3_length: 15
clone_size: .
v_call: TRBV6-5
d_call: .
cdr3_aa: CASSYGSGGANVLTF
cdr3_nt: TGTGCCAGCAGTTACGGATCGGGAGGGGCCAACGTCCTGACTTTC

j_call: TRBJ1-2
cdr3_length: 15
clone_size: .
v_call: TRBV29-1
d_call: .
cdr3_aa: CSVGLYSGSGYGYTF
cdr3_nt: TGCAGCGTTGGGCTATATTCAGGGAGTGGCTATGGCTACACCTTC

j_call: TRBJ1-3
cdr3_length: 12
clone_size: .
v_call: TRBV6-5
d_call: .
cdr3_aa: CASSSQGNTIYF
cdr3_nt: TGTGCCAGCAGTTCACAAGGAAACACCATATATTTT

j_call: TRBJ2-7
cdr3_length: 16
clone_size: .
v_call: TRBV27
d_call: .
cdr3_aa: CASSTGQRTSTYEQYF
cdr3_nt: TGTGCCAGCAGTACTGGACAGCGAACCAGTACCTACGAGCAGTACTTC

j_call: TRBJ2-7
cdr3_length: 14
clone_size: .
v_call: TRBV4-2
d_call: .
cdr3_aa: CASSLAGASYEQYF
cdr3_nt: TGTGCCAGCAGCCTAGCCGGGGCCTCCTACGAGCAGTACTTC

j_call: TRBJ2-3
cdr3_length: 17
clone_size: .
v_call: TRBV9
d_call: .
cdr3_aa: CASSVAGLTGKRDTQYF
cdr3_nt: TGTGCCAGCAGCGTAGCTGGGTTGACGGGGAAGCGGGATACGCAGTATTTT

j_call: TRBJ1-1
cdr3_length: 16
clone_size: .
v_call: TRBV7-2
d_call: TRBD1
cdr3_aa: CASSLGQGGLATEAFF
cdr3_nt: TGTGCCAGCAGCCTTGGACAGGGGGGATTGGCCACTGAAGCTTTCTTT

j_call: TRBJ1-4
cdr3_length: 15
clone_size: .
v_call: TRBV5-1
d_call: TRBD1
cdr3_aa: CASSLGDRDNEKLFF
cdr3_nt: TGCGCCAGCAGCTTGGGGGACAGGGACAATGAAAAACTGTTTTTT

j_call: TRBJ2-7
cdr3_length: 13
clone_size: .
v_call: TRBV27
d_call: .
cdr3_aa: CASSRKGSYEQYF
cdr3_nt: TGTGCCAGCAGTCGGAAGGGGTCCTACGAGCAGTACTTC

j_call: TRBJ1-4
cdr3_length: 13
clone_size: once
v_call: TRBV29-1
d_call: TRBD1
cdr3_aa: CSAVQGANEKLFF
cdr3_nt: TGCAGCGCCGTTCAGGGGGCGAATGAAAAACTGTTTTTT

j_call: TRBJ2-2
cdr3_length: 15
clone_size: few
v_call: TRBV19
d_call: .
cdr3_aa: CASSPLGRYTGELFF
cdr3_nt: TGTGCCAGTAGTCCGTTGGGACGGTACACCGGGGAGCTGTTTTTT

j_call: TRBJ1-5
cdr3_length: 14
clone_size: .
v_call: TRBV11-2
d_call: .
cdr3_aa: CASSRVNSNQPQHF
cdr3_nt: TGTGCCAGCAGCCGCGTAAATAGCAATCAGCCCCAGCATTTT

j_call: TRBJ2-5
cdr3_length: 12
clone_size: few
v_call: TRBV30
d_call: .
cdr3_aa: CAWSRGKETQYF
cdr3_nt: TGTGCCTGGAGTCGGGGAAAAGAGACCCAGTACTTC

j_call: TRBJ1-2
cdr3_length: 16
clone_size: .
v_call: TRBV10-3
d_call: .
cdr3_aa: CAISGGPTESNYGYTF
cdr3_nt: TGTGCCATCAGTGGGGGGCCGACAGAATCTAACTATGGCTACACCTTC

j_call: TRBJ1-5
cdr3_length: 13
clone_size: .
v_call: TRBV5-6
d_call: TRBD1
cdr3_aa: CASSRRQGRTQHF
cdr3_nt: TGTGCCAGCAGCCGGAGACAGGGAAGAACCCAGCATTTT

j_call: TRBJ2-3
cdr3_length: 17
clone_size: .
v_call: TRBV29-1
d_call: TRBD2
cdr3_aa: CSVLTAGGGKSTDTQYF
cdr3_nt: TGCAGCGTTCTGACGGCGGGAGGAGGAAAGAGCACAGATACGCAGTATTTT

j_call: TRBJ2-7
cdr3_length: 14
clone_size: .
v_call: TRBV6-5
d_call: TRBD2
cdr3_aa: CASSGTSVAYEQYF
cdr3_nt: TGTGCCAGCAGCGGGACTAGCGTCGCCTACGAGCAGTACTTC

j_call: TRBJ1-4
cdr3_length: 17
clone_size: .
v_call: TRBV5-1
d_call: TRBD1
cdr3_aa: CASSAGVAGQGFEKLFF
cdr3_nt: TGCGCCAGCAGCGCGGGAGTAGCGGGACAGGGGTTTGAAAAACTGTTTTTT

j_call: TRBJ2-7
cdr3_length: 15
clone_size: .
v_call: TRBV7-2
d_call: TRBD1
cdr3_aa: CASSPGTGIAYEQYF
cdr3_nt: TGTGCCAGCAGTCCCGGGACAGGGATAGCCTACGAGCAGTACTTC

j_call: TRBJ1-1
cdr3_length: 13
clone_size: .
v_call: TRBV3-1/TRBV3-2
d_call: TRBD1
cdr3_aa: CASSPPGGTEAFF
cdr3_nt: TGTGCCAGCAGCCCTCCAGGGGGCACTGAAGCTTTCTTT

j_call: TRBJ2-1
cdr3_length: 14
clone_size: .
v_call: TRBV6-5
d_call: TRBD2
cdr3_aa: CASSLAGENNEQFF
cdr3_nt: TGTGCCAGCAGTCTAGCGGGAGAAAACAATGAGCAGTTCTTC

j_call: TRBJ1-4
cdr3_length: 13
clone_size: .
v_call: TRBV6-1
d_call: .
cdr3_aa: CASSTGTTEKLFF
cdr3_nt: TGTGCCAGCAGCACCGGGACCACCGAAAAACTGTTTTTT

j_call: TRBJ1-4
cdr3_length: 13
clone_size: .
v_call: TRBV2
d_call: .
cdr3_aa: CASSESRGEKLFF
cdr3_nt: TGTGCCAGCAGTGAATCCCGGGGTGAAAAACTGTTTTTT

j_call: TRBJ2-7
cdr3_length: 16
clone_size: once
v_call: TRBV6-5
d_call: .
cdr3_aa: CASSYSSGGSSYEQYF
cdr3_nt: TGTGCCAGCAGTTACTCGAGTGGGGGCAGCTCCTACGAGCAGTACTTC

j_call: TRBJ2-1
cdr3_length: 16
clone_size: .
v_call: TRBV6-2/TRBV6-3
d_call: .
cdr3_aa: CASSYMGQGTNNEQFF
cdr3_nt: TGTGCCAGCAGTTACATGGGGCAGGGGACCAACAATGAGCAGTTCTTC